These 18 T cell receptor beta chains originate from one sample sequenced in a study of response to subunit inactivated influenza vaccine. In TCRdb, the RT-PCR reads were re-called with MiXCR into one record per CDR3 protein. The sample has about 780,000 distinct CDR3 sequences; around 20% are singletons. Sequenced here: PBMCs from blood, sampled roughly 5 days after vaccination. These TCRs come from a man between 45 and 60 years old who received an inactivated influenza vaccine.

This clonotype was found a few times. V gene TRBV20-1 combines with J gene TRBJ1-6; the D gene is possibly TRBD1 (5 bases). With 0 bases removed from V and 10 bases from J, the gap between germline ends came to 13 bases. The CDR3 consists of 14 residues. Germline values: CDR1 DFQATT, CDR2 SNEGSKA (reference sequence). The CDR3, as DNA: TGCAGTGCTAGAGATTCGGGGGGGAGCTCACCCCTCCACTTT. Protein sequence: CSARDSGGSSPLHF.

This clonotype was detected only a few times. The chain links TRBV15 to TRBJ1-1; D is unresolved. This CDR3 has 13 amino acids. V dropped 8 bases and J dropped 6 bases, with 16 bases sitting between them. CDR1 is LNHNV and CDR2 is YYDKDF in the germline V gene (reference sequence). CDR3 in amino acids: CATHNTKGPEAFF. The CDR3, as DNA: TGTGCCACCCACAACACGAAAGGGCCTGAAGCTTTCTTT. The full variable domain, with the rest looked up from reference TRBV15 and TRBJ1-1, is DAMVIQNPRYQVTQFGKPVTLSCSQTLNHNVMYWYQQKSSQAPKLLFHYYDKDFNNEADTPDNFQSRRPNTSFCFLDIRSPGLGDTAMYLCATHNTKGPEAFFGQGTRLTVV.

This clonotype was detected a few times. This sequence joins TRBV27 and TRBJ1-2; D might be TRBD1 (5 bases). Per germline, CDR1 MNHEY and CDR2 SMNVEV (reference sequence). The CDR3 length is 16 residues. Trimming removed 5 bases at V and 0 bases at J, with 16 bases between. The CDR3 coding sequence is TGTGCCAGCAGTCCGAATTTTATCAGGGCTAACTATGGCTACACCTTC. Its protein is CASSPNFIRANYGYTF.

V is TRBV7-9 and J is TRBJ2-5; 7 bases agree with TRBD1. The CDR3 extends over 15 amino acids. V was clipped by 3 bases and J by 2 bases; unmatched bases: 6. CDR1 and CDR2 from the germline V gene are SEHNR and FQNEAQ (reference sequence). The CDR3 DNA reads as TGTGCCAGCAGCTTTTACAGGGGCGGACAAGAGACCCAGTACTTC. This gives the protein CASSFYRGGQETQYF.

CDR3 residues: CASSSNPQRYEQYF. As DNA, the CDR3 is TGTGCCAGCAGTTCTAACCCTCAACGCTACGAGCAGTACTTC. This sequence joins TRBV28 and TRBJ2-7; D unresolved. From germline, CDR1 is MDHEN and CDR2 SYDVKM. Trimming cost V 4 bases and J 3 bases, with 13 bases left between them. The CDR3 has 14 amino acids.

In its sample, this clonotype was seen a few times. This chain joins TRBV20-1 and TRBJ2-1; D may be TRBD1 (6 bases). The germline CDR1 and CDR2 sequences are DFQATT and SNEGSKA (reference sequence). The CDR3 is 12 residues long. V was clipped by 0 bases and J by 8 bases, with 8 bases between them. The CDR3 DNA is TGCAGTGCTAGAGATACAGGGTATGAGCAGTTCTTC. This sequence encodes CSARDTGYEQFF.

The V gene is TRBV4-1, the J gene TRBJ2-5; D not certain. The CDR3 has 15 amino acids. The ends were cut back, 0 bases at V and 4 bases at J, with 12 bases in the middle. CDR1 MGHRA and CDR2 YSYEKL come from the germline V gene. The CDR3 loop is CASSQDFRLAETQYF. CDR3 nucleotide sequence: TGCGCCAGCAGCCAAGATTTTCGTCTTGCAGAGACCCAGTACTTC.

This clonotype was found a few times. The genes are TRBV7-8 and TRBJ2-3; D is unclear. The CDR3 runs 13 residues. The germline gives CDR1 SGHVS, CDR2 FQNEAQ. Trimming stripped 5 bases from V and 8 bases from J, with 14 bases between. The DNA of the CDR3 is TGTGCCAGCAGCACGGCAGGTCCGGGTACGCAGTATTTT. Protein: CASSTAGPGTQYF.

This clonotype showed up just a few times. This chain links TRBV29-1 with TRBJ1-2, with 7 bases aligning to TRBD1. Germline V gene data show CDR1 as SQVTM and CDR2 as ANQGSEA. Losses at the gene ends were 3 bases for V and 0 bases for J; bases not matched to a gene: 4. The CDR3 is 14 amino acids. The CDR3 here is CSVERGRSNYGYTF. The CDR3 nucleotides are TGCAGCGTTGAGAGGGGGCGCTCTAACTATGGCTACACCTTC.

This clonotype appeared a few times. The CDR3 here is CSVDPVGGGYGYTF. The DNA of the CDR3 is TGCAGCGTTGACCCCGTCGGGGGAGGCTATGGCTACACCTTC. The genes are TRBV29-1 and TRBJ1-2; possible D gene TRBD1, 5 bases. The CDR3 runs 14 residues. Germline V lookup: CDR1 SQVTM, CDR2 ANQGSEA. V dropped 3 bases and J dropped 4 bases, with 15 bases sitting between them.

This clonotype was recorded a few times. J is TRBJ2-3 and V is TRBV7-9; D may be TRBD2 (6 bases). Germline V gene lookup returns CDR1 SEHNR and CDR2 FQNEAQ (reference sequence). The CDR3 loop spans 13 amino acids. V was pared by 2 bases and J by 5 bases, with 8 bases between. The CDR3: CASSLRGVDTQYF. The DNA of the CDR3 is TGTGCCAGCAGCTTACGCGGGGTAGATACGCAGTATTTT. Filled out from reference TRBV7-9 and TRBJ2-3, the complete variable domain reads DTGVSQNPRHKITKRGQNVTFRCDPISEHNRLYWYRQTLGQGPEFLTYFQNEAQLEKSRLLSDRFSAERPKGSFSTLEIQRTEQGDSAMYLCASSLRGVDTQYFGPGTRLTVL.

Only a few counts were recorded for this clonotype. The chain couples TRBV7-6 to TRBJ2-2; TRBD1 aligns across 7 bases. Germline V gene lookup returns CDR1 SGHVS and CDR2 FNYEAQ. CDR3 length: 16 amino acids. V shed 5 bases, J shed 5 bases, and the junction held 11 bases outside the gene matches. CDR3 sequence: CASSPIPRGSTGELFF. The CDR3 bases are TGTGCCAGCAGCCCAATACCCAGGGGGAGTACCGGGGAGCTGTTTTTT.

This clonotype was counted between two and nine times. The chain couples TRBV7-6 to TRBJ2-1, with D perhaps TRBD2 (6 bases). CDR1 SGHVS and CDR2 FNYEAQ come from the germline V gene. The CDR3 consists of 14 residues. V was trimmed by 1 base and J by 5 bases, leaving 9 bases between them. CDR3: CASSLDSGHNEQFF. The CDR3 DNA sequence: TGTGCCAGCAGCTTAGATAGCGGTCACAATGAGCAGTTCTTC.

This clonotype was counted between two and nine times. This rearrangement joins TRBV6-5 to TRBJ2-7; D is possibly TRBD2 (7 bases). V dropped 2 bases and J dropped 3 bases, with 20 bases sitting between them. The CDR3 loop spans 17 amino acids. CDR1 is MNHEY and CDR2 is SVGAGI in the germline V gene. CDR3 DNA sequence: TGTGCCAGCAGTTACCCTCTGGAGGGGGGGCGAAACTACGAGCAGTACTTC. This translates into CASSYPLEGGRNYEQYF.

In its sample, this clonotype was seen a few times. The chain has TRBV12-3 or TRBV12-4 and TRBJ1-2; maybe TRBD1 (6 bases). V was trimmed by 1 base and J by 4 bases, leaving 13 bases between them. The CDR3 loop spans 15 amino acids. CDR3 region: CASSLGRKGGYGYTF. Written as DNA, the CDR3 is TGTGCCAGCAGTTTAGGGCGGAAAGGGGGCTATGGCTACACCTTC.

Only a few counts were recorded for this clonotype. The rearrangement uses TRBV6-5 and TRBJ2-7, with TRBD2 matching 7 bases. Germline CDR1 MNHEY, CDR2 SVGAGI. Trimming took 0 bases from V and 2 from J; bases not matched to a gene: 4. This CDR3 region has 15 residues. This chain's CDR3 is CASSYSLGGAYEQYF. CDR3 nucleotides: TGTGCCAGCAGTTACTCGCTTGGGGGGGCCTACGAGCAGTACTTC.

The rearrangement joins TRBV24-1 to TRBJ2-3, with D possibly TRBD1 on 5 matching bases. Germline V CDR1 and CDR2: KGHDR, SFDVKD. The CDR3 totals 13 residues. The ends were cut back, 2 bases at V and 5 bases at J, with 7 bases in the middle. This CDR3 reads CATSDSRVDTQYF. Written as DNA, the CDR3 is TGTGCCACCAGTGATTCCAGGGTAGATACGCAGTATTTT.

This clonotype has just a few counts. The V call is TRBV20-1, the J call TRBJ1-5; no clear D gene. V lost 3 bases and J 1 base, leaving 10 bases between the germline ends. The CDR3 consists of 14 residues. Germline V gene lookup returns CDR1 DFQATT and CDR2 SNEGSKA (reference sequence). The CDR3 DNA follows: TGCAGTGCTAGCACCCGAAGCAGCAATCAGCCCCAGCATTTT. Its protein product is CSASTRSSNQPQHF.